These T cell receptor beta chains were read from a single sample in a study of cytomegalovirus exposure and HLA in healthy donors. Here immunoSEQ multiplex PCR was the method, and the copy in TCRdb shows in-frame clones only, minus some. Among 120,000 or so clones listed, 80% to 85% were seen once. Sequencing was performed on PBMCs. The receptors originated from a middle-aged woman in good health and CMV-seronegative. Each CDR3 is given with its conserved first and last residue. The order of the fields is J gene, D gene, clone size, V gene, CDR3 DNA, CDR3 protein. The D gene is left open where the match is weak. Clone size, where shown, is once, few, many, or a class for clones that have expanded.

j_call: TRBJ1-2; d_call: .; clone_size: .; v_call: TRBV5-1; cdr3_nt: TGCGCCAGCAGCTTGGAGGCAGGACATGGCTATGGCTACACCTTC; cdr3_aa: CASSLEAGHGYGYTF
j_call: TRBJ2-3; d_call: .; clone_size: once; v_call: TRBV6-5; cdr3_nt: TGTGCCAGCAGTTCCAGGGTAGATACGCAGTATTTT; cdr3_aa: CASSSRVDTQYF
j_call: TRBJ2-7; d_call: TRBD2; clone_size: .; v_call: TRBV28; cdr3_nt: TGTGCCAGCAGTACCAACAGGGGACTAGCGATCGAGCAGTACTTC; cdr3_aa: CASSTNRGLAIEQYF
j_call: TRBJ2-1; d_call: TRBD2; clone_size: .; v_call: TRBV7-8; cdr3_nt: TGTGCCAGCATGATTAGCGGGAGGGTCAATGAGCAGTTCTTC; cdr3_aa: CASMISGRVNEQFF
j_call: TRBJ2-3; d_call: .; clone_size: .; v_call: TRBV7-6; cdr3_nt: TGTGCCAGCAGCTTAGCGCGATCGGTGGATACGCAGTATTTT; cdr3_aa: CASSLARSVDTQYF
j_call: TRBJ1-3; d_call: TRBD1; clone_size: .; v_call: TRBV10-2; cdr3_nt: TGCGCCAGCAGAGATGAGGACAGGCTCCGCTCTGGAAACACCATATATTTT; cdr3_aa: CASRDEDRLRSGNTIYF
j_call: TRBJ2-1; d_call: TRBD2; clone_size: .; v_call: TRBV7-9; cdr3_nt: TGTGCCGGCAGCCAGCACGGGGGGATGGATGAGCAGTTCTTC; cdr3_aa: CAGSQHGGMDEQFF
j_call: TRBJ2-7; d_call: .; clone_size: few; v_call: TRBV10-3; cdr3_nt: TGTGCCACGCAGACAGACCCCTCGTACGAGCAGTACTTC; cdr3_aa: CATQTDPSYEQYF
j_call: TRBJ2-1; d_call: TRBD2; clone_size: .; v_call: TRBV7-8; cdr3_nt: TGTGCCAGCAGCTTAGCGCGACCAGGGACTAGCGGGTCCAATGAGCAGTTCTTC; cdr3_aa: CASSLARPGTSGSNEQFF
j_call: TRBJ1-1; d_call: .; clone_size: .; v_call: TRBV5-1; cdr3_nt: TGCGCCAGCAGCTTGGCGGGGGGATCTTACGATGAAGCTTTCTTT; cdr3_aa: CASSLAGGSYDEAFF
j_call: TRBJ1-1; d_call: .; clone_size: .; v_call: TRBV15; cdr3_nt: TGTGCCACCAGCAGAGATTACCCGGGGGGCCAGAACACTGAAGCTTTCTTT; cdr3_aa: CATSRDYPGGQNTEAFF
j_call: TRBJ2-7; d_call: TRBD2; clone_size: once; v_call: TRBV2; cdr3_nt: TGTGCCAGCAAACCGGGACTAGCTCTCTCCGAGCAGTACTTC; cdr3_aa: CASKPGLALSEQYF
j_call: TRBJ2-5; d_call: .; clone_size: .; v_call: TRBV6-6; cdr3_nt: TGTGCCAGCACGCTCGGGCAGGGGGGCTCCGAGACCCAGTACTTC; cdr3_aa: CASTLGQGGSETQYF
j_call: TRBJ2-2; d_call: TRBD1; clone_size: .; v_call: TRBV5-1; cdr3_nt: TGCGCCAGCAGGAGGGACAGGGGGAACACCGGGGAGCTGTTTTTT; cdr3_aa: CASRRDRGNTGELFF
j_call: TRBJ1-3; d_call: TRBD1; clone_size: .; v_call: TRBV7-9; cdr3_nt: TGTGCCAGCAGCAAGGGGGACAGCCTCTCTGGAAACACCATATATTTT; cdr3_aa: CASSKGDSLSGNTIYF
j_call: TRBJ2-7; d_call: .; clone_size: .; v_call: TRBV12-2; cdr3_nt: TGTGCAAGTCGCCCGGTCGGGGGGCGCGCCTACGAGCAGTACTTC; cdr3_aa: CASRPVGGRAYEQYF
j_call: TRBJ2-7; d_call: .; clone_size: .; v_call: TRBV2; cdr3_nt: TGTGCCAGGGGTCGGACAGTATCTACCTTGGAGTCCTACGAGCAGTACTTC; cdr3_aa: CARGRTVSTLESYEQYF
j_call: TRBJ2-7; d_call: TRBD1; clone_size: .; v_call: TRBV6-1; cdr3_nt: TGTGCCAGCAGTGAGGCCACAACAGGGGATTCTTCCTACGAGCAGTACTTC; cdr3_aa: CASSEATTGDSSYEQYF
j_call: TRBJ2-3; d_call: .; clone_size: once; v_call: TRBV5-4; cdr3_nt: TGTGCCAGCAGCTGGGACTTCACAGATACGCAGTATTTT; cdr3_aa: CASSWDFTDTQYF
j_call: TRBJ1-2; d_call: TRBD1; clone_size: .; v_call: TRBV18; cdr3_nt: TGTGCCAGCTCACCAATACAGGGGGCTCGATATGGCTACACCTTC; cdr3_aa: CASSPIQGARYGYTF
j_call: TRBJ2-2; d_call: .; clone_size: .; v_call: TRBV2; cdr3_nt: TGTGCCAGCTGCCGGGACACGAACACCGGGGAGCTGTTTTTT; cdr3_aa: CASCRDTNTGELFF
j_call: TRBJ2-7; d_call: TRBD2; clone_size: .; v_call: TRBV7-2; cdr3_nt: TGTGCCAGCAGCTCGAAACCCTCCTTAGCGGGAAAAAACGAGCAGTACTTC; cdr3_aa: CASSSKPSLAGKNEQYF
j_call: TRBJ2-6; d_call: .; clone_size: .; v_call: TRBV4-2; cdr3_nt: TGTGCCAGCAGCCAAGATTGGGGCAGGGAAGATGGGGCCAACGTCCTGACTTTC; cdr3_aa: CASSQDWGREDGANVLTF
j_call: TRBJ1-5; d_call: .; clone_size: once; v_call: TRBV7-2; cdr3_nt: TGTGCCAGCACCTTGTCTGGAGGTCCCACCAATCAGCCCCAGCATTTT; cdr3_aa: CASTLSGGPTNQPQHF
j_call: TRBJ2-1; d_call: TRBD2; clone_size: .; v_call: TRBV10-2; cdr3_nt: TGCGCCAGCAGAGTCGGACTAGCGGGAGTCAATGAGCAGTTCTTC; cdr3_aa: CASRVGLAGVNEQFF
j_call: TRBJ1-4; d_call: TRBD1; clone_size: .; v_call: TRBV27; cdr3_nt: TGTGCCAGCAGGGGAAGGGACAGACCCAGTGAAAAACTGTTTTTT; cdr3_aa: CASRGRDRPSEKLFF
j_call: TRBJ1-1; d_call: .; clone_size: .; v_call: TRBV11-2; cdr3_nt: TGTGCCAGCAGCTCCTATATATTAAGCGAAGCTTTCTTT; cdr3_aa: CASSSYILSEAFF
j_call: TRBJ2-7; d_call: TRBD1; clone_size: .; v_call: TRBV2; cdr3_nt: TGTGCCACCGAGGACAGGGCGCGCGAGCAGTACTTC; cdr3_aa: CATEDRAREQYF
j_call: TRBJ2-2; d_call: TRBD1; clone_size: .; v_call: TRBV14; cdr3_nt: TGTGCCAGCAGCCCCTACAGGGGGCCCGGGGAGCTGTTTTTT; cdr3_aa: CASSPYRGPGELFF
j_call: TRBJ1-2; d_call: .; clone_size: .; v_call: TRBV28; cdr3_nt: TGTGCCAGCAGTCAATCTCGGGTACGCTACACCTTC; cdr3_aa: CASSQSRVRYTF
j_call: TRBJ2-7; d_call: TRBD2; clone_size: .; v_call: TRBV7-2; cdr3_nt: TGTGCCAGCAGCCCTAGCGGGAGGGCCTGGGACGAGCAGTACTTC; cdr3_aa: CASSPSGRAWDEQYF
j_call: TRBJ1-1; d_call: .; clone_size: few; v_call: TRBV2; cdr3_nt: TGTGCCAGCAGCGCACAGGGCTTTAACACTGAAGCTTTCTTT; cdr3_aa: CASSAQGFNTEAFF
j_call: TRBJ1-2; d_call: TRBD1; clone_size: .; v_call: TRBV25-1; cdr3_nt: TGTGCCAGCAGGGGACAGGTTAACTATGGCTACACCTTC; cdr3_aa: CASRGQVNYGYTF
j_call: TRBJ1-1; d_call: .; clone_size: .; v_call: TRBV28; cdr3_nt: TGTGCCAGCAGTCAGGGTCAGACGAACACTGAAGCTTTCTTT; cdr3_aa: CASSQGQTNTEAFF
j_call: TRBJ2-1; d_call: TRBD2; clone_size: .; v_call: TRBV11-2; cdr3_nt: TGTGCCAGCAGCTTAAAGTTAGCGGGGGGAGTGGACAACAATGAGCAGTTCTTC; cdr3_aa: CASSLKLAGGVDNNEQFF
j_call: TRBJ1-2; d_call: TRBD1; clone_size: once; v_call: TRBV5-1; cdr3_nt: TGCGCCAGCAGCTTGTGGGGTACCGGGACAGGGGCTTCTAACTATGGCTACACCTTC; cdr3_aa: CASSLWGTGTGASNYGYTF
j_call: TRBJ1-1; d_call: .; clone_size: .; v_call: TRBV27; cdr3_nt: TGTGCCAGCAGTTTACAGGGGAACACTGAAGCTTTCTTT; cdr3_aa: CASSLQGNTEAFF
j_call: TRBJ2-1; d_call: TRBD2; clone_size: .; v_call: TRBV5-1; cdr3_nt: TGCGCCAGCAGCTTCCTAGCGGGGGTATCCTACAATGAGCAGTTCTTC; cdr3_aa: CASSFLAGVSYNEQFF
j_call: TRBJ2-2; d_call: TRBD2; clone_size: .; v_call: TRBV5-1; cdr3_nt: TGCGCCAGCAGCTTTTCCCGGGGGGACTCGAACACCGGGGAGCTGTTTTTT; cdr3_aa: CASSFSRGDSNTGELFF
j_call: TRBJ1-4; d_call: TRBD1; clone_size: once; v_call: TRBV5-5; cdr3_nt: TGTGCCAGCGGACAGGGGACCCCAGCAAAAGAAAAACTGTTTTTT; cdr3_aa: CASGQGTPAKEKLFF
j_call: TRBJ2-1; d_call: TRBD1; clone_size: .; v_call: TRBV7-9; cdr3_nt: TGTGCCAGCAGCTCAATTCAATCCTTGACAGGGGGCACCTACAATGAGCAGTTCTTC; cdr3_aa: CASSSIQSLTGGTYNEQFF
j_call: TRBJ2-1; d_call: .; clone_size: .; v_call: TRBV11-2; cdr3_nt: TGTGCCAGCAGCGCGGACTCCCCCCAGTTCTTC; cdr3_aa: CASSADSPQFF
j_call: TRBJ1-1; d_call: .; clone_size: once; v_call: TRBV5-6; cdr3_nt: TGTGCCAGCAGCTCGACACTGAACACTGAAGCTTTCTTT; cdr3_aa: CASSSTLNTEAFF
j_call: TRBJ2-3; d_call: TRBD2; clone_size: .; v_call: TRBV5-1; cdr3_nt: TGCGCCAGCAGGGCCAGCGGGGGGACCACAGATACGCAGTATTTT; cdr3_aa: CASRASGGTTDTQYF
j_call: TRBJ2-7; d_call: TRBD2; clone_size: few; v_call: TRBV5-1; cdr3_nt: TGCGCCAGCAGCTTGGTGGGACTAGCCGCCTACGAGCAGTACTTC; cdr3_aa: CASSLVGLAAYEQYF
j_call: TRBJ2-7; d_call: TRBD1; clone_size: .; v_call: TRBV12-5; cdr3_nt: TGTGCTAGTGGTACCGGACAGGTTGCCTACGAGCAGTACTTC; cdr3_aa: CASGTGQVAYEQYF
j_call: TRBJ1-2; d_call: .; clone_size: .; v_call: TRBV11-2; cdr3_nt: TGTGCCAGCAGAACGGACAGTAAGGGCTATGGCTACACCTTC; cdr3_aa: CASRTDSKGYGYTF
j_call: TRBJ2-1; d_call: TRBD2; clone_size: .; v_call: TRBV4-3; cdr3_nt: TGCGCCAGCAGCCAACATGCCGGACTAGCGGGAGGTAAGACTGCTTACAATGAGCAGTTCTTC; cdr3_aa: CASSQHAGLAGGKTAYNEQFF
j_call: TRBJ1-2; d_call: .; clone_size: .; v_call: TRBV2; cdr3_nt: TGTGCCAGCAGGCCCCCCGGGACAAGTCTGCTGACCTATGGCTACACCTTC; cdr3_aa: CASRPPGTSLLTYGYTF